Shown below are 11 T cell receptor beta chains from a single sample sequenced in a study of blood T cell repertoires in COVID-19. Assay: immunoSEQ multiplex PCR; the TCRdb copy retains only in-frame clones and omits some. The profile shows roughly 260,000 clones, 82% of them singletons. Sequenced: peripheral blood. These receptors were obtained from a young woman with acute or convalescent COVID-19.

The chain employs TRBV5-1 and TRBJ2-5, with 9 bases aligning to TRBD1. J was trimmed by 5 bases and V by 4 bases; bases with no gene match: 15. Germline assignment: CDR1 SGHRS and CDR2 YFSETQ. The CDR3 covers 17 residues. This CDR3 reads CASSHRKGQGLRETQYF. The CDR3 nucleotides are TGCGCCAGCAGCCACCGAAAAGGACAGGGGTTAAGGGAGACCCAGTACTTC.

The rearrangement uses TRBV4-3 and TRBJ1-1; 12 positions agree with TRBD1. This CDR3 contains 16 residues. Germline-derived CDR1 and CDR2 are LGHNA and YSLEER. With 3 bases clipped from V and 5 bases from J, the junction kept 7 bases outside the gene matches. The CDR3 reads CASSQPGTGGKTEAFF. The DNA of the CDR3 is TGCGCCAGCAGCCAGCCCGGGACAGGGGGCAAGACTGAAGCTTTCTTT.

The chain couples TRBV25-1 to TRBJ2-2, with 9 bases lining up with TRBD1. Germline CDR1 is MGHDK and CDR2 is SYGVNS. The CDR3 covers 15 residues. The J segment lost 3 bases and the V segment lost 6 bases, leaving 5 bases of the junction unmatched. DNA for the CDR3: TGTGCCAGCAGGGGGACAGGGCGAGACACCGGGGAGCTGTTTTTT. Translated, it gives CASRGTGRDTGELFF.

The chain carries TRBV2 and TRBJ2-2; D remains unclear. V was cut by 0 bases and J by 7 bases, with 18 bases left in between. Per germline, CDR1 SNHLY and CDR2 FYNNEI. CDR3 length: 17 amino acids. For the CDR3, the DNA is TGTGCCAGCAGTGAAGCGGGTGCGGAGCCCCAACTCGGGGAGCTGTTTTTT. It translates to CASSEAGAEPQLGELFF.

The chain is built from TRBV10-3 and TRBJ2-3; no definite D call. The germline gives CDR1 ENHRY, CDR2 SYGVKD. The V end lost 6 bases, the J end lost 4 bases, and 11 bases lay between the germline ends. CDR3 length equals 13 residues. This CDR3 reads CAISVTGADTQYF. CDR3 DNA: TGTGCCATCAGCGTAACCGGAGCAGATACGCAGTATTTT.

The chain carries TRBV30 and TRBJ2-5; the D gene is possibly TRBD1 (5 bases). Germline CDR1 reads GTSNPN; CDR2 reads SVGIG (reference sequence). The CDR3 covers 16 residues. V lost 0 bases and J lost 1, with 15 bases in between. This CDR3 reads CAWSVDWGLGQETQYF. CDR3 sequence (DNA): TGTGCCTGGAGTGTTGATTGGGGCCTGGGCCAAGAGACCCAGTACTTC.

This chain joins TRBV27 and TRBJ2-1, with TRBD2 matching over 8 bases. In germline, CDR1 is MNHEY, CDR2 SMNVEV (reference sequence). This CDR3 region has 15 residues. Unmatched junction bases numbered 6, after V lost 3 bases and J lost 5 bases. This CDR3 reads CASSLGGGNHNEQFF. In nucleotides, the CDR3 is TGTGCCAGCAGTTTGGGCGGGGGGAATCACAATGAGCAGTTCTTC.

The chain employs TRBV5-4 and TRBJ2-3; 13 bases line up with TRBD2. The CDR3 has 16 residues. With V trimmed by 5 bases and J by 4 bases, 7 bases remained unmatched. CDR1 is SGHNT, CDR2 YYREEE, per germline (reference sequence). The CDR3 DNA follows: TGTGCCAGCAGGCGAGGACTAGCGGGGGAAGCAGATACGCAGTATTTT. It codes for CASRRGLAGEADTQYF.

The chain carries TRBV27 and TRBJ2-7; 9 bases match TRBD1. The CDR3 consists of 18 residues. The junction had 20 bases not matched to a gene; V was cut back by 7 bases and J by 4 bases. Germline V gene lookup returns CDR1 MNHEY and CDR2 SMNVEV (reference sequence). CDR3: CASTHRWDRDREGYEQYF. CDR3 nucleotides: TGTGCCAGCACCCACCGGTGGGACCGGGACAGGGAGGGATACGAGCAGTACTTC.

The sample holds a few counts of this clone. The chain couples TRBV6-5 to TRBJ1-1, with 7 bases lining up with TRBD1. Trimming cost V 0 bases and J 3 bases; bases outside gene matches: 4. CDR1 and CDR2 (germline): MNHEY, SVGAGI. The CDR3 covers 15 residues. The CDR3 coding sequence is TGTGCCAGCAGTTACTCGATCAGGGGGGACACTGAAGCTTTCTTT. The encoded protein is CASSYSIRGDTEAFF.

The V and J genes are TRBV5-1 and TRBJ1-3; 8 bases agree with TRBD1. V lost 0 bases and J lost 0; bases outside the gene matches: 8. CDR3 length: 18 amino acids. Per germline, CDR1 SGHRS and CDR2 YFSETQ. CDR3 sequence (DNA): TGCGCCAGCAGCTTGGTTGGGACAGGAGGAGACTCTGGAAACACCATATATTTT. Encoded protein: CASSLVGTGGDSGNTIYF.